The entry below describes one T cell receptor (beta chain). This clonotype came up many times. Its antigen specificity is not known. Base qualities are missing; no much larger clone stands one base away. The germline V gene (reference sequence) gives CDR1 as GTSNPN and CDR2 as SVGIG. Trimming takes 7 bases off V and 2 bases off J; junction bases not matched to a gene: 7. CDR3 length: 13 amino acids, cysteine to phenylalanine. Only CDR3 DNA is held: 39 bases, read in frame from base 1. The data stem from a study of CDR3 diversity in severe acne (dated by TCRdb to between 2018 and 2020). Libraries were made using PCR. The sequencer was an Illumina HiSeq 2000. The public reads were reanalyzed by TCRdb: fastp trimming at Q25, MiXCR alignment, in-frame beta chains only. CDR3 protein duplicates are merged, each entry listing the most common genes and DNA. The sample table shows about 76,000 distinct CDR3 sequences, and 45% to 60% are seen once. The top ten hold around an eighth of the sample.

The clonotype originates from a male donor in good health, without acne. Sequenced material: blood. The sequence is built from TRBV30 and TRBJ2-7; 8 junctional bases match TRBD1. The CDR3 has the sequence CALHRTGTYEQYF. The bases are TGTGCCTTACACCGGACAGGGACCTACGAGCAGTACTTC.